This T cell receptor (beta chain) is drawn from a study of T cell responses to AZD1222 COVID-19 vaccine. A note on this clone: Its antigen is unknown.

Repertoires were generated with immunoSEQ multiplex PCR, while TCRdb's copy carries only in-frame clones and drops some. The sample holds roughly 93,000 clones, roughly 90% seen once. There are 14 residues in the CDR3. V lost 2 bases to trimming and J lost 5 bases, with 11 bases between them. The V gene's germline CDR1 is SGHRS and CDR2 YFSETQ. Study-wide results and limits: Along spike, vaccine-associated CD4 TCRs were found throughout, with dominance at 160-218 and 743-854. Most donors were white British, females outnumbered males, and clonal diversity was possibly underestimated.

The clonotype comes from an adult in good health. The sequencing here drew on peripheral blood, taken on day 0 of AZD1222 vaccination. V gene TRBV5-1 combines with J gene TRBJ2-4, with a tentative D call TRBD2 (6 bases). The CDR3 nucleotides are TGCGCCAGCAGCTTCTCTGGAGGGGAAAACATTCAGTACTTC. This sequence encodes CASSFSGGENIQYF. The variable domain in full, with the rest retrieved from reference TRBV5-1 and TRBJ2-4, is KAGVTQTPRYLIKTRGQQVTLSCSPISGHRSVSWYQQTPGQGLQFLFEYFSETQRNKGNFPGRFSGRQFSNSRSEMNVSTLELGDSALYLCASSFSGGENIQYFGAGTRLSVL.